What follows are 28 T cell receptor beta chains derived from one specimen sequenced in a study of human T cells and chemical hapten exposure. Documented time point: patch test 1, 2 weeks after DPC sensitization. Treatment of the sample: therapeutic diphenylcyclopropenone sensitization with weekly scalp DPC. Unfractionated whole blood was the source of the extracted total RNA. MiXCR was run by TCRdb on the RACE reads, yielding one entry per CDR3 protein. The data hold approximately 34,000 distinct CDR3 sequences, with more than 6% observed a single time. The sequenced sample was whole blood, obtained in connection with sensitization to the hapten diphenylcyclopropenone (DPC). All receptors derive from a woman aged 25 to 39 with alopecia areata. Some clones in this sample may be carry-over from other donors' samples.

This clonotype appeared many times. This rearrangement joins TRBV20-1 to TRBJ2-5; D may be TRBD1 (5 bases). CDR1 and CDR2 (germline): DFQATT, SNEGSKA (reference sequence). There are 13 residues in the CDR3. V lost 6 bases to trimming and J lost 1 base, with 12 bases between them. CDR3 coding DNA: TGCAGTGCGGGGCCCAGGGTCCAAGAGACCCAGTACTTC. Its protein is CSAGPRVQETQYF.

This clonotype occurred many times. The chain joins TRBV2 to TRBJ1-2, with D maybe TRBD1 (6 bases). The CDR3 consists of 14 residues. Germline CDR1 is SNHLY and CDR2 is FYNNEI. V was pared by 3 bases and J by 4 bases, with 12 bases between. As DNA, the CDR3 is TGTGCCAGCAGTGAGCGACAGGACCTCTATGGCTACACCTTC. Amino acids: CASSERQDLYGYTF.

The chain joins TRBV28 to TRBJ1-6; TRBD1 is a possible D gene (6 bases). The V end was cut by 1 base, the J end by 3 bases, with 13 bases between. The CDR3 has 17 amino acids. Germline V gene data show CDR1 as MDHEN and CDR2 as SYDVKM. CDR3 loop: CASSLFGVRGYNSPLHF. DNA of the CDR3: TGTGCCAGCAGTTTATTCGGCGTCAGGGGCTATAATTCACCCCTCCACTTT.

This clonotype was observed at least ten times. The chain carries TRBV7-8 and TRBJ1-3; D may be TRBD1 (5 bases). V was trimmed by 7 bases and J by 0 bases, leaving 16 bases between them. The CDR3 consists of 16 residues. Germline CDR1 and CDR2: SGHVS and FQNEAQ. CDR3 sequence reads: CASNSLQASSGNTIYF. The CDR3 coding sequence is TGTGCCAGCAACAGCCTACAGGCGAGCTCTGGAAACACCATATATTTT.

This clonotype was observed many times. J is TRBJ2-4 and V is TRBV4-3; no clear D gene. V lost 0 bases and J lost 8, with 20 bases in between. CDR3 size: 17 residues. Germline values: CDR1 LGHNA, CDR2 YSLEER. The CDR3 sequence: CASSQDFRPPWGDIQYF. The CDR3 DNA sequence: TGCGCCAGCAGCCAAGATTTTCGGCCCCCTTGGGGTGACATTCAGTACTTC.

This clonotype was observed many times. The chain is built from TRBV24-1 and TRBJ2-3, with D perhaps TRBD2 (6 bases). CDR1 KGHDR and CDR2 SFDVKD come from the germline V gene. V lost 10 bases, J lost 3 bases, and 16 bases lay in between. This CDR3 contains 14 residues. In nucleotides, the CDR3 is TGTGCCACGGGACTCCGGACCCTAACAGATACGCAGTATTTT. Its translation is CATGLRTLTDTQYF.

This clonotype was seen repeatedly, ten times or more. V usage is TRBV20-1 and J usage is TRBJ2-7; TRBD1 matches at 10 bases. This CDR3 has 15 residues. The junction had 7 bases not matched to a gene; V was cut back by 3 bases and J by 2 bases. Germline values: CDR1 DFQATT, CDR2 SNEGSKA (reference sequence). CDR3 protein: CSARLGTGDPYEQYF. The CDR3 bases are TGCAGTGCTAGGTTAGGGACAGGGGACCCCTACGAGCAGTACTTC.

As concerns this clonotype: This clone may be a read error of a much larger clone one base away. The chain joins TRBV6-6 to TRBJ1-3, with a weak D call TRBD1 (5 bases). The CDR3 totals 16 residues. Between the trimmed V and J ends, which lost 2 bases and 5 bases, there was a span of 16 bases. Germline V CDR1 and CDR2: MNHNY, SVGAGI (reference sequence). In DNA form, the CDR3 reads TGTGCCAGCAGTTACCCGACAGCTTGGGACCGAAACACCATATATTTT. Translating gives CASSYPTAWDRNTIYF.

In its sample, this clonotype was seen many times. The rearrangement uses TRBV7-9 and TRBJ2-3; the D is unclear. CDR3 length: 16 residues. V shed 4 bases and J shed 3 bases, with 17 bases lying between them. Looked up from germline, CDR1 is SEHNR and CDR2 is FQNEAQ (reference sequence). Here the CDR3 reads CASSSRTGPRTDTQYF. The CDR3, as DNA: TGTGCCAGCAGCTCCCGGACCGGACCGAGGACAGATACGCAGTATTTT.

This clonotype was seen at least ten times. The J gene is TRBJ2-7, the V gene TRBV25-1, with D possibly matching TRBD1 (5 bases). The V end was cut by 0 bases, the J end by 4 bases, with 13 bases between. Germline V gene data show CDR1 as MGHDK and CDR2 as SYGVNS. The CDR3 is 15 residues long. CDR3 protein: CASSEYVGAGYEQYF. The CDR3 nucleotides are TGTGCCAGCAGTGAATATGTAGGGGCAGGGTACGAGCAGTACTTC.

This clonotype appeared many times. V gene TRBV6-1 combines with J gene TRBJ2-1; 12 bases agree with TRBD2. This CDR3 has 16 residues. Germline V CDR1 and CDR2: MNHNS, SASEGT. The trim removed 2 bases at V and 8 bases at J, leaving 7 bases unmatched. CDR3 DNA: TGTGCCAGCAGTGAAAGGGTGCCTAGCGGGGGGGATGAGCAGTTCTTC. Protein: CASSERVPSGGDEQFF.

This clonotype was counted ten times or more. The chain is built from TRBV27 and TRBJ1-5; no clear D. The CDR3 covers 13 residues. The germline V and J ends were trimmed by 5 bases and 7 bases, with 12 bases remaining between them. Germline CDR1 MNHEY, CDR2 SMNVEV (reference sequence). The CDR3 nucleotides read TGTGCCAGCAGTCCCCCTAGAGGACAGCCCCAGCATTTT. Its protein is CASSPPRGQPQHF.

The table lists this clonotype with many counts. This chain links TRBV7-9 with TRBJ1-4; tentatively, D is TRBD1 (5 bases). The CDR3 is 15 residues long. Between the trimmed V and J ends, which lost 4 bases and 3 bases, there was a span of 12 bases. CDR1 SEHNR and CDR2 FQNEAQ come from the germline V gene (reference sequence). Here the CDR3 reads CASSSGEGPNEKLFF. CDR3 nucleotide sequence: TGTGCCAGCAGCTCCGGAGAGGGACCTAATGAAAAACTGTTTTTT.

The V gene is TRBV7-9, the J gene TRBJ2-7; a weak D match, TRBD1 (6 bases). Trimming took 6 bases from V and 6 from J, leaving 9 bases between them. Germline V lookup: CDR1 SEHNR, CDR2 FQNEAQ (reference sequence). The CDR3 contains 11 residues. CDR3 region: CASSVGAEQYF. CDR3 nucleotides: TGTGCCAGCAGTGTGGGGGCCGAGCAGTACTTC. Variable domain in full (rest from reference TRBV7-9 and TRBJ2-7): DTGVSQNPRHKITKRGQNVTFRCDPISEHNRLYWYRQTLGQGPEFLTYFQNEAQLEKSRLLSDRFSAERPKGSFSTLEIQRTEQGDSAMYLCASSVGAEQYFGPGTRLTVT.

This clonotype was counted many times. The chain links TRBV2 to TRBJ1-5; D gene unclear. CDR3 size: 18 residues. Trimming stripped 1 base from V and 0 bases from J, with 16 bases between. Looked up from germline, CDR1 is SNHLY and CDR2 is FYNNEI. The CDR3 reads CASSEGAARFNSNQPQHF. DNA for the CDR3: TGTGCCAGCAGTGAAGGGGCCGCGAGATTTAATAGCAATCAGCCCCAGCATTTT.

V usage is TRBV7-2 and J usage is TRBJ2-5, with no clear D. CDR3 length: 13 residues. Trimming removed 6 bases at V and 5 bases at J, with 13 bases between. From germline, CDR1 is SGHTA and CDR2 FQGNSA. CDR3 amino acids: CASRDLVKETQYF. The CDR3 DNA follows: TGTGCCAGCAGGGATCTTGTGAAGGAGACCCAGTACTTC.

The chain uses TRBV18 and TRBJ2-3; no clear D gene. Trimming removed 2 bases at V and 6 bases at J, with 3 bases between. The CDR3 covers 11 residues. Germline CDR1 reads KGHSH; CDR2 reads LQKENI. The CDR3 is CASSPGDTQYF. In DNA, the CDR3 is TGTGCCAGCTCACCAGGGGATACGCAGTATTTT.

The CDR3 spells CASSEAGLSYNEQFF. CDR3 bases: TGTGCCAGCAGTGAAGCGGGTCTATCGTACAATGAGCAGTTCTTC. The chain links TRBV2 to TRBJ2-1; D is uncertain. Germline values: CDR1 SNHLY, CDR2 FYNNEI. Trimming removed 0 bases from V and 4 bases from J, with 10 bases in between. The CDR3 has 15 amino acids.

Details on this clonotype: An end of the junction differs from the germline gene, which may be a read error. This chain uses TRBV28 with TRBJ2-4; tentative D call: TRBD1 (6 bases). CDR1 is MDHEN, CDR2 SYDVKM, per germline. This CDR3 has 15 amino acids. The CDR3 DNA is TGTGCCAGCAGTGTCACAGGGCCTCACCAAAACATTCAGAACTTC. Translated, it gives CASSVTGPHQNIQNF.

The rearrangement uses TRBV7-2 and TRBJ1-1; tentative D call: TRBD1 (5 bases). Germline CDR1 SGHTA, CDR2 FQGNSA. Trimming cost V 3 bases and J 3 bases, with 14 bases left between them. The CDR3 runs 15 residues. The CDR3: CASSFPGAGDTEAFF. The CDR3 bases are TGTGCCAGCAGCTTCCCCGGGGCCGGGGACACTGAAGCTTTCTTT.

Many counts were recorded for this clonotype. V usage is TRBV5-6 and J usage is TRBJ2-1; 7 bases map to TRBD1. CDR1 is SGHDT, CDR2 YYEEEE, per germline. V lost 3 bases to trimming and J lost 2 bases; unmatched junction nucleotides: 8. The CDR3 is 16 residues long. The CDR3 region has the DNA TGTGCCAGCAGCTCCCCTCGACAGGGAACCTACAATGAGCAGTTCTTC. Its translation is CASSSPRQGTYNEQFF. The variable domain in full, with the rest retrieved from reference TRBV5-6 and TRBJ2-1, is DAGVTQSPTHLIKTRGQQVTLRCSPKSGHDTVSWYQQALGQGPQFIFQYYEEEERQRGNFPDRFSGHQFPNYSSELNVNALLLGDSALYLCASSSPRQGTYNEQFFGPGTRLTVL.

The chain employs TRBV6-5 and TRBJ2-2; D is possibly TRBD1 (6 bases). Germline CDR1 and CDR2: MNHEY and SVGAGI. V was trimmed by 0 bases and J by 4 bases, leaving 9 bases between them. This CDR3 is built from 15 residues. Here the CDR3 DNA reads TGTGCCAGCAGTTACTCGCAGGGGAGCACCGGGGAGCTGTTTTTT. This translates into CASSYSQGSTGELFF.

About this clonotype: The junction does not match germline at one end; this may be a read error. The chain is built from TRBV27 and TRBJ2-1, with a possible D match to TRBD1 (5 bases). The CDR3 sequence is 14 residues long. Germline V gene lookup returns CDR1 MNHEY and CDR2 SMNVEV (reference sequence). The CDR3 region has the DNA TGTGCCAACAGTCCAGGTTCAGGGCTGAATGAGCAGTTCTTC. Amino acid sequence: CANSPGSGLNEQFF.

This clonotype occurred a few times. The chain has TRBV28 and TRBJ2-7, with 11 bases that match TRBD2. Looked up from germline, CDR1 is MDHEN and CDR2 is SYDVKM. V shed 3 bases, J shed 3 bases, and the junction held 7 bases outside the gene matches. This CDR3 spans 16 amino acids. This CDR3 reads CASSFQGLAAHYEQYF. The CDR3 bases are TGTGCCAGCAGTTTCCAGGGACTAGCGGCGCACTACGAGCAGTACTTC.

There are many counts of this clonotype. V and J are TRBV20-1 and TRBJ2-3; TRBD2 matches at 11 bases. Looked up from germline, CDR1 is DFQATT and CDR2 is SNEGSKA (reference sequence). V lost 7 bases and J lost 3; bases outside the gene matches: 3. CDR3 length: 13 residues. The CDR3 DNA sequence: TGCAGTGGGGGACTAGCGGTAACAGATACGCAGTATTTT. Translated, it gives CSGGLAVTDTQYF.

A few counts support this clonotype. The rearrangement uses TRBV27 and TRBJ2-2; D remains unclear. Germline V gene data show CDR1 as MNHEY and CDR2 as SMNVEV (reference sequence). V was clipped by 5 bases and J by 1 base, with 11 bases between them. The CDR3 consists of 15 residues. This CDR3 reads CASSTLPGNTGELFF. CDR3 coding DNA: TGTGCCAGCAGTACCCTCCCGGGGAACACCGGGGAGCTGTTTTTT.

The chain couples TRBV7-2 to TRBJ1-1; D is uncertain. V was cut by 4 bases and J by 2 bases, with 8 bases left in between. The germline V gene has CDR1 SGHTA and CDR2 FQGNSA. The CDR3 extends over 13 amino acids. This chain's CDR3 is CASSSTVNTEAFF. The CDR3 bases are TGTGCCAGCAGCTCTACAGTTAACACTGAAGCTTTCTTT. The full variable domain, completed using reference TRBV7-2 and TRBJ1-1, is GAGVSQSPSNKVTEKGKDVELRCDPISGHTALYWYRQSLGQGLEFLIYFQGNSAPDKSGLPSDRFSAERTGGSVSTLTIQRTQQEDSAVYLCASSSTVNTEAFFGQGTRLTVV.

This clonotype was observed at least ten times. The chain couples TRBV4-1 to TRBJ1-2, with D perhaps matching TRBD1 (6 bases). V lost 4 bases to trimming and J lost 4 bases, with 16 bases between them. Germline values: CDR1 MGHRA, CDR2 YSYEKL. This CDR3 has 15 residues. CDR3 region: CASSPMDSYSYGYTF. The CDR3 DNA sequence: TGCGCCAGCAGCCCTATGGACAGCTACTCCTATGGCTACACCTTC.